One sample yielded the 30 T cell receptor beta chains listed below, sequenced in a study of OX40 agonist ivuxolimab in advanced cancers. TCRdb's table, derived via immunoSEQ multiplex PCR, lists solely in-frame clones and lacks some. The sample has approximately 63,000 clones; 75% to 90% are singletons. Material: CD4+ or CD8+ T cells sorted from blood, obtained in a trial of the OX40 agonist ivuxolimab. The receptors originated from an adult with an advanced solid tumor such as melanoma, head and neck, liver or kidney cancer.

The chain has TRBV27 and TRBJ2-7; unclear D gene. Germline values: CDR1 MNHEY, CDR2 SMNVEV (reference sequence). This CDR3 has 14 amino acids. With 2 bases removed from V and 2 bases from J, the gap between germline ends came to 10 bases. CDR3 loop: CASSLVAGTYEQYF. The DNA for the CDR3 is TGTGCCAGCAGTTTAGTTGCAGGAACCTACGAGCAGTACTTC.

The chain has TRBV4-1 and TRBJ2-3, with D unclear. The ends were cut back, 0 bases at V and 6 bases at J, with 7 bases in the middle. Germline V gives CDR1 MGHRA, CDR2 YSYEKL. This CDR3 region has 13 residues. The CDR3 DNA is TGCGCCAGCAGCCAAGAGATCCTGGATACGCAGTATTTT. It encodes CASSQEILDTQYF.

The CDR3 coding sequence is TGTGCCAGCTCACCTCAGGGACAGACCTACGAGCAGTACTTC. Residues: CASSPQGQTYEQYF. The V call is TRBV18, the J call TRBJ2-7; TRBD1 agrees at 7 bases. Trimming cost V 3 bases and J 2 bases; bases outside gene matches: 4. The germline gives CDR1 KGHSH, CDR2 LQKENI. The CDR3 totals 14 residues.

The chain uses TRBV27 and TRBJ1-1; 9 nucleotides align to TRBD1. V shed 1 base and J 6 bases; nucleotides not matched to a gene: 6. Germline values: CDR1 MNHEY, CDR2 SMNVEV (reference sequence). The CDR3 has 15 residues. The CDR3 DNA reads as TGTGCCAGCAGTTTATGGGCAGGGACAGGGTCTGAAGCTTTCTTT. Encoded protein: CASSLWAGTGSEAFF.

The chain is built from TRBV7-2 and TRBJ2-7; 7 bases align to TRBD1. Germline V gives CDR1 SGHTA, CDR2 FQGNSA. V shed 3 bases and J 5 bases; nucleotides not matched to a gene: 7. This CDR3 contains 14 residues. The CDR3 bases are TGTGCCAGCAGCTTCTTCCCGACAGGGCACGAGCAGTACTTC. It specifies CASSFFPTGHEQYF.

V is TRBV6-1 and J is TRBJ2-5, with D possibly TRBD1 on 5 matching bases. The CDR3 totals 13 residues. Germline V gives CDR1 MNHNS, CDR2 SASEGT. The V end was cut by 9 bases, the J end by 4 bases, with 15 bases between. CDR3 coding DNA: TGTGCCAGTACAGGACACAACGTAGAGACCCAGTACTTC. This sequence encodes CASTGHNVETQYF.

In DNA form, the CDR3 reads TGTGCCAGCAGCTGGCCGGGTCAAGGATTTGGTAGAGACACCGGGGAGCTGTTTTTT. Protein sequence: CASSWPGQGFGRDTGELFF. The chain couples TRBV5-8 to TRBJ2-2; D remains ambiguous. This CDR3 is 19 amino acids long. Germline V gene data show CDR1 as SGHTS and CDR2 as YDEGEE. Deletions cut 3 bases from V and 3 bases from J, with 24 bases between. Based on the CDR3 plus reference TRBV5-8 and TRBJ2-2, the full variable domain is EAGVTQSPTHLIKTRGQQATLRCSPISGHTSVYWYQQALGLGLQFLLWYDEGEERNRGNFPPRFSGRQFPNYSSELNVNALELEDSALYLCASSWPGQGFGRDTGELFFGEGSRLTVL.

This chain connects TRBV7-9 to TRBJ2-7; D ambiguous. Trimming took 1 base from V and 0 from J, leaving 10 bases between them. The CDR3 has 15 amino acids. CDR1 and CDR2 (germline): SEHNR, FQNEAQ (reference sequence). The CDR3 sequence: CASSLDSADSYEQYF. The DNA of the CDR3 is TGTGCCAGCAGCTTAGATTCAGCCGACTCCTACGAGCAGTACTTC.

The chain couples TRBV9 to TRBJ2-5, with 9 bases matching TRBD1. The J call may be mistaken, given a closer DNA end match to TRBJ2-7. Germline V gene data show CDR1 as SGDLS and CDR2 as YYNGEE. The CDR3 loop spans 15 amino acids. In DNA form, the CDR3 reads TGTGCCAGCGGTGTAGGGACAGGGTTGACCTACGAGCAGTACTTC. Encoded protein: CASGVGTGLTYEQYF.

In its sample, this clone is medium-sized. V is TRBV25-1 and J is TRBJ1-1, with D hard to call. V was trimmed by 6 bases and J by 5 bases, leaving 19 bases between them. CDR3 length: 15 residues. Germline CDR1 and CDR2: MGHDK and SYGVNS. The CDR3 spells CASRLKGRKGTEAFF. CDR3 nucleotide sequence: TGTGCCAGCAGATTGAAGGGCAGGAAGGGAACTGAAGCTTTCTTT.

The V call is TRBV7-9, the J call TRBJ1-2; TRBD1 aligns across 9 bases. V trimming: 1 base; J trimming: 3 bases; junction bases outside the gene matches: 3. The CDR3 totals 15 residues. Germline V gene lookup returns CDR1 SEHNR and CDR2 FQNEAQ (reference sequence). The CDR3 DNA reads TGTGCCAGCAGCTTAGTGCGGGACAGGGACTATGGCTACACCTTC. This sequence encodes CASSLVRDRDYGYTF.

This rearrangement joins TRBV19 to TRBJ2-2, with D possibly matching TRBD1 (5 bases). The V end lost 5 bases, the J end lost 4 bases, and 17 bases lay between the germline ends. The CDR3 runs 16 residues. Germline-derived CDR1 and CDR2 are LNHDA and SQIVND (reference sequence). As DNA, the CDR3 is TGTGCCAGTAGTCCCGAGGTCGCGGACATCACCGGGGAGCTGTTTTTT. Translated: CASSPEVADITGELFF.

The chain uses TRBV7-2 and TRBJ2-7; possibly TRBD1 for D (5 bases). V was clipped by 3 bases and J by 2 bases, with 14 bases between them. The CDR3 totals 15 residues. CDR1 is SGHTA, CDR2 FQGNSA, per germline. CDR3 DNA sequence: TGTGCCAGCAGCTTCTACCCCGGCAGGGCCTACGAGCAGTACTTC. Protein: CASSFYPGRAYEQYF.

This chain links TRBV4-3 with TRBJ2-5; possible D gene TRBD2, 6 bases. The CDR3 totals 16 residues. Between the trimmed V and J ends, which lost 0 bases and 5 bases, there was a span of 16 bases. Germline values: CDR1 LGHNA, CDR2 YSLEER. CDR3 sequence: CASSQDLGRGWETQYF. In DNA, the CDR3 is TGCGCCAGCAGCCAAGATCTTGGGCGGGGTTGGGAGACCCAGTACTTC.

The chain combines TRBV5-4 with TRBJ1-1, with 9 bases matching TRBD1. The CDR3 runs 13 residues. The V and J ends lost 3 bases and 7 bases, in that order; junction bases with no gene match: 4. CDR1 and CDR2 from the germline V gene are SGHNT and YYREEE (reference sequence). The CDR3 DNA follows: TGTGCCAGCAGCTCGGGACAGGGAAGTGAAGCTTTCTTT. This encodes CASSSGQGSEAFF.

The rearrangement links TRBV27 to TRBJ1-1, with a weak D call TRBD1 (6 bases). The CDR3 runs to 14 residues. Germline V gene sequence: CDR1 MNHEY, CDR2 SMNVEV (reference sequence). The V end was cut by 4 bases, the J end by 4 bases, with 13 bases between. Here the CDR3 reads CASSYVGGGTEAFF. The CDR3 DNA is TGTGCCAGCAGTTACGTAGGAGGGGGCACTGAAGCTTTCTTT.

This clone appeared a few times. The chain has TRBV5-4 and TRBJ1-3; D remains unclear. The CDR3 sequence is 15 residues long. Germline loops: CDR1 SGHNT, CDR2 YYREEE (reference sequence). The V end lost 0 bases, the J end lost 2 bases, and 9 bases lay between the germline ends. This chain's CDR3 is CASSLGITTGNTIYF. CDR3 nucleotide sequence: TGTGCCAGCAGCTTGGGAATCACAACTGGAAACACCATATATTTT.

This clone appeared a single time. The chain combines TRBV29-1 with TRBJ2-5; TRBD1 aligns across 8 bases. The germline gives CDR1 SQVTM, CDR2 ANQGSEA. Germline trimming cut 0 bases from V and 5 bases from J; bases unmatched to any gene: 14. This CDR3 region has 17 residues. The CDR3 DNA reads as TGCAGCGTTGAAGATCTAGCGTCGACAGGGGAGGTTGAGACCCAGTACTTC. It yields the protein CSVEDLASTGEVETQYF.

The chain combines TRBV4-3 with TRBJ1-2; D ambiguous. V gave up 0 bases and J gave up 5 bases, with 22 bases separating them. This CDR3 has 18 residues. Germline V CDR1 and CDR2: LGHNA, YSLEER. The CDR3, as DNA: TGCGCCAGCAGCCAAGATACGGGTACCCAGGCCTGGTTGTATGGCTACACCTTC. It codes for CASSQDTGTQAWLYGYTF.

The gene calls are TRBV29-1 and TRBJ2-1; 7 bases map to TRBD1. Per germline, CDR1 SQVTM and CDR2 ANQGSEA. This CDR3 has 13 amino acids. The junction had 7 bases not matched to a gene; V was cut back by 3 bases and J by 8 bases. The CDR3 DNA follows: TGCAGCGTTGACCTCGGGACAGTTCATGAGCAGTTCTTC. Its translation: CSVDLGTVHEQFF.

CDR3 region: CASSLLPGGATEAFF. Here the CDR3 DNA reads TGTGCCAGCAGTTTATTGCCCGGGGGAGCCACTGAAGCTTTCTTT. The chain combines TRBV27 with TRBJ1-1, with D possibly matching TRBD1 (5 bases). The CDR3 is made up of 15 amino acids. Between the trimmed V and J ends, which lost 1 base and 4 bases, there was a span of 13 bases. Germline V gives CDR1 MNHEY, CDR2 SMNVEV (reference sequence).

This clone was seen just once. J is TRBJ2-7 and V is TRBV7-9; D is undetermined. V lost 1 base and J 0 bases, leaving 10 bases between the germline ends. This CDR3 contains 15 residues. Per the germline V gene, CDR1 is SEHNR and CDR2 is FQNEAQ (reference sequence). CDR3 region: CASSLGYVFSYEQYF. CDR3 nucleotide sequence: TGTGCCAGCAGCTTAGGATATGTTTTCTCCTACGAGCAGTACTTC. The variable domain in full, completed from reference TRBV7-9 and TRBJ2-7, reads DTGVSQNPRHKITKRGQNVTFRCDPISEHNRLYWYRQTLGQGPEFLTYFQNEAQLEKSRLLSDRFSAERPKGSFSTLEIQRTEQGDSAMYLCASSLGYVFSYEQYFGPGTRLTVT.

The count of this clone is one. This chain joins TRBV29-1 and TRBJ1-1; D uncertain. The CDR3 covers 14 residues. The germline V gene encodes CDR1 SQVTM and CDR2 ANQGSEA. The ends were cut back, 7 bases at V and 1 base at J, with 16 bases in the middle. The CDR3 nucleotides read TGCAGCGACAGTACCTCGGGAGAGAACACTGAAGCTTTCTTT. It yields the protein CSDSTSGENTEAFF.

The chain has TRBV27 and TRBJ2-1; 9 bases map to TRBD2. The germline CDR1 and CDR2 sequences are MNHEY and SMNVEV (reference sequence). V lost 5 bases to trimming and J lost 3 bases; unmatched junction nucleotides: 5. The CDR3 loop spans 15 amino acids. The CDR3 DNA sequence: TGTGCCAGCAGTCCAGGGACTAGCAGCTACAATGAGCAGTTCTTC. Protein product: CASSPGTSSYNEQFF.

This clone has a single count. The chain uses TRBV7-9 and TRBJ2-1; a weak D match, TRBD2 (5 bases). Germline loops: CDR1 SEHNR, CDR2 FQNEAQ (reference sequence). The CDR3 length is 15 residues. The CDR3 reads CASNSALYSYNEQFF. In DNA, the CDR3 is TGTGCTAGTAATAGCGCGTTGTACTCCTACAATGAGCAGTTCTTC.

The chain joins TRBV28 to TRBJ2-7; D possibly corresponds to TRBD2 (6 bases). The V end was cut by 3 bases, the J end by 5 bases, with 11 bases between. Germline CDR1 and CDR2: MDHEN and SYDVKM. The CDR3 has 13 residues. In nucleotides, the CDR3 is TGTGCCAGCAGTTTGGAGGGGTTTAACGAGCAGTACTTC. This encodes CASSLEGFNEQYF.

This clone appeared a single time. V gene TRBV29-1 combines with J gene TRBJ2-3; perhaps TRBD1 as D (6 bases). The CDR3 is 14 amino acids. In germline, CDR1 is SQVTM, CDR2 ANQGSEA. V dropped 3 bases and J dropped 3 bases, with 13 bases sitting between them. The CDR3 sequence: CSVDGEQGTDTQYF. For the CDR3, the DNA is TGCAGCGTTGATGGGGAACAGGGAACAGATACGCAGTATTTT.

The rearrangement links TRBV5-4 to TRBJ1-2; D call uncertain. Trimming shortened V by 0 bases and J by 0 bases, and 6 bases separated the two germline ends. CDR1 and CDR2 from the germline V gene are SGHNT and YYREEE (reference sequence). The CDR3 consists of 14 residues. The DNA of the CDR3 is TGTGCCAGCAGCTTGGGGGGTTCTAACTATGGCTACACCTTC. Translated: CASSLGGSNYGYTF.

V usage is TRBV4-1 and J usage is TRBJ2-1; D is unclear. There are 16 residues in the CDR3. The V gene's germline CDR1 is MGHRA and CDR2 YSYEKL. Trimming cost V 1 base and J 9 bases, with 19 bases left between them. The CDR3 here is CASSQGPSDTATEQFF. CDR3 sequence (DNA): TGCGCCAGCAGCCAAGGCCCCTCTGACACGGCAACTGAGCAGTTCTTC.

The chain has TRBV5-8 and TRBJ1-2, with D unresolved. There are 13 residues in the CDR3. V lost 4 bases, J lost 13 bases, and 20 bases lay in between. CDR1 and CDR2 from the germline V gene are SGHTS and YDEGEE. The CDR3: CASSPRTRRTGTF. CDR3 nucleotide sequence: TGTGCCAGCAGCCCCCGGACTAGGCGAACCGGCACCTTC.